This entry features one TCR beta chain sequence. The antigen is not known. Germline and junction disagree at one end, which may indicate a read error. This record comes from a study of glioma-infiltrating T cells. Notes on the study in general: Only very few CDR3 sequences appeared in both tissue and blood. Gliomas, especially low-grade, showed above-expected tissue-blood divergence; non-neoplastic patients showed below.

The iRepertoire nested amplicon-rescue multiplex PCR amplified TCR alpha and beta CDR3s from RNA. Input was about 85-450 ng of tissue mRNA or PBMC total RNA. TCRdb passed the multiplex PCR reads through MiXCR, listing each CDR3 protein once. The repertoire includes around 90,000 distinct CDR3 sequences, around 37% of them detected once, and around two fifths sits in the top ten. Germline-derived CDR1 and CDR2 are SNHLY and FYNNEI. This CDR3 spans 14 amino acids. The sample consisted of glioma tissue, nonneoplastic brain tissue, or PBMCs (not recorded which). The origin of this receptor is a human donor with low-grade glioma or glioblastoma, undergoing nonglioma brain surgery, or in good health (not recorded which). The V call is TRBV2, the J call TRBJ2-2; D not certain. The CDR3 region is CASSEGQDTGELFF. CDR3 coding DNA: TGTGCCAGCAGTGAAGGACAAGACACAGGGGAGCTGTTTTTT.